A selection of T cell receptor beta chains follows, all from one sample in a study of PD-1 blockade in classical Hodgkin lymphoma. Using immunoSEQ multiplex PCR, the repertoire was profiled, and TCRdb retains in-frame clones only, with some absent. The sample carries 95,000 or so clones, approximately 83% recorded once. The sequencing here drew on peripheral blood mononuclear cells (PBMCs), taken at baseline. All receptors come from a human donor with classical Hodgkin lymphoma. CDR3s include the opening cysteine and the closing phenylalanine or tryptophan. Fields, in order: J gene, V gene, clone size, D gene, CDR3 protein, CDR3 DNA. D genes are given only for firm matches. Clone size is not always given. Where it is, it says once, few, many or a class for expanded clones.

J gene: TRBJ1-1
V gene: TRBV19
clone size: -
D gene: TRBD1
CDR3 protein: CASSTHYRGTMNTEAFF
CDR3 DNA: TGTGCCAGTAGTACCCACTACAGGGGAACGATGAACACTGAAGCTTTCTTT

J gene: TRBJ2-2
V gene: TRBV5-1
clone size: -
D gene: -
CDR3 protein: CASKPGTVGTGELFF
CDR3 DNA: TGCGCCAGCAAACCCGGGACGGTAGGCACCGGGGAGCTGTTTTTT

J gene: TRBJ2-7
V gene: TRBV4-2
clone size: few
D gene: TRBD1
CDR3 protein: CASSQQRTGSYEQYF
CDR3 DNA: TGTGCCAGCAGCCAACAAAGGACAGGCTCCTACGAGCAGTACTTC

J gene: TRBJ2-1
V gene: TRBV7-6
clone size: -
D gene: -
CDR3 protein: CASSLWVDEQFF
CDR3 DNA: TGTGCCAGCAGCTTGTGGGTAGATGAGCAGTTCTTC

J gene: TRBJ2-7
V gene: TRBV14
clone size: -
D gene: -
CDR3 protein: CASSQEFGSTYEQYF
CDR3 DNA: TGTGCCAGCAGCCAAGAGTTCGGCAGCACCTACGAGCAGTACTTC

J gene: TRBJ2-5
V gene: TRBV15
clone size: few
D gene: -
CDR3 protein: CATSRGQREQTQYF
CDR3 DNA: TGTGCCACCAGCAGGGGACAGCGGGAGCAGACCCAGTACTTC

J gene: TRBJ2-1
V gene: TRBV5-1
clone size: once
D gene: TRBD2
CDR3 protein: CASSLDSGTSEQFF
CDR3 DNA: TGCGCCAGCAGCTTGGATTCCGGGACTAGCGAGCAGTTCTTC

J gene: TRBJ2-3
V gene: TRBV29-1
clone size: -
D gene: -
CDR3 protein: CSTDGQFTDTQYF
CDR3 DNA: TGCAGCACGGACGGACAATTCACAGATACGCAGTATTTT

J gene: TRBJ2-2
V gene: TRBV7-2
clone size: -
D gene: TRBD2
CDR3 protein: CASSLLAGDPGELFF
CDR3 DNA: TGTGCCAGCAGCTTACTCGCGGGAGATCCCGGGGAGCTGTTTTTT

J gene: TRBJ2-3
V gene: TRBV6-1
clone size: -
D gene: -
CDR3 protein: CASSPDPTSLDTQYF
CDR3 DNA: TGTGCCAGCAGCCCAGACCCGACTAGTTTGGATACGCAGTATTTT

J gene: TRBJ2-3
V gene: TRBV10-3
clone size: -
D gene: -
CDR3 protein: CAISESRGWDTQYF
CDR3 DNA: TGTGCCATCAGTGAGTCAAGGGGATGGGATACGCAGTATTTT

J gene: TRBJ1-5
V gene: TRBV6-5
clone size: -
D gene: -
CDR3 protein: CASGDNLQQPQHF
CDR3 DNA: TGTGCCAGCGGGGATAACCTTCAACAGCCCCAGCATTTT

J gene: TRBJ2-7
V gene: TRBV7-9
clone size: few
D gene: -
CDR3 protein: CASSLLGAEQYF
CDR3 DNA: TGTGCCAGCAGCCTTTTGGGAGCCGAGCAGTACTTC

J gene: TRBJ2-1
V gene: TRBV2
clone size: -
D gene: TRBD2
CDR3 protein: CASRGGSSYNEQFF
CDR3 DNA: TGTGCCAGCAGAGGCGGGAGCTCCTACAATGAGCAGTTCTTC

J gene: TRBJ1-3
V gene: TRBV27
clone size: -
D gene: -
CDR3 protein: CASSPTGLISGNTIYF
CDR3 DNA: TGTGCCAGCAGTCCCACGGGCCTCATCTCTGGAAACACCATATATTTT

J gene: TRBJ2-5
V gene: TRBV18
clone size: -
D gene: -
CDR3 protein: CASSPLTVQETQYF
CDR3 DNA: TGTGCCAGCTCACCACTGACAGTGCAGGAGACCCAGTACTTC

J gene: TRBJ2-3
V gene: TRBV7-9
clone size: -
D gene: -
CDR3 protein: CASGDGLGRTDTQYF
CDR3 DNA: TGTGCCAGCGGGGACGGCCTGGGGCGCACAGATACGCAGTATTTT

J gene: TRBJ2-2
V gene: TRBV11-2
clone size: -
D gene: -
CDR3 protein: CASSLVLAGELFF
CDR3 DNA: TGTGCCAGCAGCTTAGTTCTTGCCGGGGAGCTGTTTTTT

J gene: TRBJ2-4
V gene: TRBV4-1
clone size: few
D gene: -
CDR3 protein: CASSQDRGVAKNIQYF
CDR3 DNA: TGCGCCAGCAGCCAAGATAGAGGCGTGGCCAAAAACATTCAGTACTTC

J gene: TRBJ1-2
V gene: TRBV7-9
clone size: -
D gene: -
CDR3 protein: CASSPGAIGGYTF
CDR3 DNA: TGTGCCAGCAGCCCCGGGGCGATTGGCGGCTACACCTTC

J gene: TRBJ2-7
V gene: TRBV11-2
clone size: -
D gene: -
CDR3 protein: CASSLGGSGYEQYF
CDR3 DNA: TGTGCCAGCAGCTTAGGTGGTAGCGGCTACGAGCAGTACTTC

J gene: TRBJ1-1
V gene: TRBV7-9
clone size: many
D gene: -
CDR3 protein: CASSRSGRPEAFF
CDR3 DNA: TGTGCCAGCAGTCGGTCGGGTCGGCCTGAAGCTTTCTTT

J gene: TRBJ2-2
V gene: TRBV19
clone size: -
D gene: -
CDR3 protein: CASTSSGVWTGELFF
CDR3 DNA: TGTGCCAGTACCTCCTCGGGAGTGTGGACCGGGGAGCTGTTTTTT

J gene: TRBJ2-2
V gene: TRBV19
clone size: -
D gene: -
CDR3 protein: CASSNRVTGELFF
CDR3 DNA: TGTGCCAGTAGTAACAGGGTTACCGGGGAGCTGTTTTTT

J gene: TRBJ2-7
V gene: TRBV9
clone size: once
D gene: -
CDR3 protein: CASSLSIGAESYEQYF
CDR3 DNA: TGTGCCAGCAGCCTCTCTATCGGAGCGGAATCCTACGAGCAGTACTTC

J gene: TRBJ2-7
V gene: TRBV6-5
clone size: -
D gene: -
CDR3 protein: CAISPRGSSYEQYF
CDR3 DNA: TGTGCCATCAGCCCAAGAGGCAGTTCCTACGAGCAGTACTTC

J gene: TRBJ1-2
V gene: TRBV7-9
clone size: -
D gene: -
CDR3 protein: CASSPSVGLGGYTF
CDR3 DNA: TGTGCCAGCAGTCCTTCGGTGGGCTTGGGGGGCTACACCTTC

J gene: TRBJ2-5
V gene: TRBV28
clone size: -
D gene: -
CDR3 protein: CASIQGLNQETQYF
CDR3 DNA: TGTGCCAGCATACAGGGTTTAAACCAAGAGACCCAGTACTTC

J gene: TRBJ1-5
V gene: TRBV7-2
clone size: -
D gene: -
CDR3 protein: CASSSGSHSFPHF
CDR3 DNA: TGTGCCAGCAGCTCCGGGTCACACAGTTTTCCTCATTTT

J gene: TRBJ2-5
V gene: TRBV6-5
clone size: -
D gene: -
CDR3 protein: CASSYWGARQETQYF
CDR3 DNA: TGTGCCAGCAGTTACTGGGGAGCCCGACAAGAGACCCAGTACTTC

J gene: TRBJ1-1
V gene: TRBV6-4
clone size: -
D gene: TRBD1
CDR3 protein: CASSPSQGAEAFF
CDR3 DNA: TGTGCCAGCAGCCCTTCCCAGGGGGCTGAAGCTTTCTTT

J gene: TRBJ2-1
V gene: TRBV7-6
clone size: few
D gene: -
CDR3 protein: CASSLSTLESWRDRNEQFF
CDR3 DNA: TGTGCCAGCAGCTTAAGCACACTAGAGTCCTGGCGGGACCGCAATGAGCAGTTCTTC

J gene: TRBJ1-2
V gene: TRBV28
clone size: -
D gene: -
CDR3 protein: CASSLTLGLGANYGYTF
CDR3 DNA: TGTGCCAGCAGTTTGACTCTAGGGTTAGGCGCGAACTATGGCTACACCTTC

J gene: TRBJ2-7
V gene: TRBV5-6
clone size: -
D gene: TRBD2
CDR3 protein: CASSFPALSGGYAEQYF
CDR3 DNA: TGTGCCAGCAGCTTCCCTGCCTTAAGCGGGGGCTACGCCGAGCAGTACTTC

J gene: TRBJ2-2
V gene: TRBV19
clone size: once
D gene: -
CDR3 protein: CASRLTGLGGVAGELFF
CDR3 DNA: TGTGCCAGTAGGTTGACTGGGCTAGGTGGCGTCGCCGGGGAGCTGTTTTTT